This TCR beta chain is from a study of T cells in Graves' hyperthyroidism and ophthalmopathy. Graves' hyperthyroidism showing no ophthalmopathy progression within 18 months was considered stable. Uncontrolled infection, other autoimmune disease, pregnancy or lactation excluded patients. This CDR3 has 12 amino acids. The V gene lost 0 bases and the J gene lost 4 bases, with 4 bases spanning the gap. This clonotype was found many times. Antigen specificity is unknown. General study findings and limits: For ophthalmopathy, model prediction preceded onset by a median approximately 6 months.

TCR beta CDR3 regions were amplified from RNA transcripts. HTBI primers were the set used in a first-round RT-PCR of the TCR CDR3. MiXCR, run by TCRdb on the multiplex PCR reads, gives a single entry per CDR3 protein. The sample has about 210,000 distinct CDR3 sequences, about a sixth seen once; the top ten hold approximately 46%. The sequence was obtained from a man in his forties or fifties with Graves' hyperthyroidism. The sample taken for sequencing was blood. This chain joins TRBV12-3 or TRBV12-4 and TRBJ2-7; unclear D gene. The DNA for the CDR3 is TGTGCCAGCAGTTTAGCCCTTTACGAGCAGTACTTC. Its protein is CASSLALYEQYF.